One and the same sample provided the 8 T cell receptor beta chains below, sequenced in a study of OX40 agonist ivuxolimab in advanced cancers. This table comes from immunoSEQ multiplex PCR, and its TCRdb copy is limited to in-frame clones, with some not included. The sample holds about 100,000 clones; approximately 94% are singletons and the top ten take roughly 2.6%. The material sequenced was CD4+ or CD8+ T cells sorted from blood, taken in a trial of the OX40 agonist ivuxolimab. The receptors stem from an adult with an advanced solid tumor such as melanoma, head and neck, liver or kidney cancer.

The chain uses TRBV27 and TRBJ2-3; unclear D gene. The CDR3 extends over 14 amino acids. In germline, CDR1 is MNHEY, CDR2 SMNVEV (reference sequence). Trimming stripped 6 bases from V and 2 bases from J, with 12 bases between. The CDR3 loop is CASSWSGDTDTQYF. The CDR3 region has the DNA TGTGCCAGCAGCTGGAGTGGAGACACAGATACGCAGTATTTT.

The rearrangement links TRBV27 to TRBJ1-1; D remains unclear. The CDR3 runs to 14 residues. V was clipped by 3 bases and J by 3 bases, with 11 bases between them. The germline CDR1 and CDR2 sequences are MNHEY and SMNVEV (reference sequence). CDR3 residues: CASSFGGLYTEAFF. DNA for the CDR3: TGTGCCAGCAGTTTTGGTGGGTTATACACTGAAGCTTTCTTT.

The chain is built from TRBV11-2 and TRBJ2-7; 9 bases match TRBD2. V lost 5 bases, J lost 3 bases, and 5 bases stayed unmatched. Germline-derived CDR1 and CDR2 are SGHAT and FQNNGV. CDR3 size: 14 residues. CDR3 bases: TGTGCCAGCAGCCATAGCGGGAGTGGCTACGAGCAGTACTTC. Translating it yields CASSHSGSGYEQYF.

This clone has a single count. The J gene is TRBJ2-7, the V gene TRBV14; D call uncertain. The CDR3 runs to 12 residues. The germline CDR1 and CDR2 sequences are SGHDN and FVKESK. Deletions cut 5 bases from V and 2 bases from J, with 7 bases between. The CDR3 loop is CASSVGPYEQYF. CDR3 bases: TGTGCCAGCAGCGTCGGACCCTACGAGCAGTACTTC.

For the CDR3, the DNA is TGTGCCAGCAGCCCGTTTACGCCCCTAGCGGGATCCTACGAGCAGTACTTC. Its protein is CASSPFTPLAGSYEQYF. J is TRBJ2-7 and V is TRBV13; TRBD2 aligns across 9 bases. The length of the CDR3 is 17 residues. CDR1 and CDR2 from the germline V gene are PRHDT and FYEKMQ (reference sequence). Trimming removed 5 bases from V and 1 base from J; junction bases left unmatched: 12.

V gene TRBV25-1 combines with J gene TRBJ2-5; D is ambiguous. This CDR3 has 16 amino acids. The V end lost 3 bases, the J end lost 3 bases, and 17 bases lay between the germline ends. CDR1 MGHDK and CDR2 SYGVNS come from the germline V gene. In nucleotides, the CDR3 is TGTGCCAGCAGTGAGGTTGCGAACGGCAAGGAAGAGACCCAGTACTTC. This gives the protein CASSEVANGKEETQYF.

The chain links TRBV5-4 to TRBJ2-2, with a weak D call TRBD2 (5 bases). CDR1 and CDR2 from the germline V gene are SGHNT and YYREEE (reference sequence). V was clipped by 4 bases and J by 5 bases, with 6 bases between them. The CDR3 contains 12 residues. The chain's CDR3 is CASSRGTGELFF. CDR3 DNA: TGTGCCAGCAGCCGCGGGACCGGGGAGCTGTTTTTT. Full variable domain (outside the CDR3, taken from reference TRBV5-4 and TRBJ2-2): ETGVTQSPTHLIKTRGQQVTLRCSSQSGHNTVSWYQQALGQGPQFIFQYYREEENGRGNFPPRFSGLQFPNYSSELNVNALELDDSALYLCASSRGTGELFFGEGSRLTVL.

The chain is built from TRBV27 and TRBJ2-1; D perhaps matches TRBD2 (6 bases). The CDR3 has 14 amino acids. Trimming took off 4 bases at V and 0 bases at J, with 7 bases between the two ends. Germline values: CDR1 MNHEY, CDR2 SMNVEV (reference sequence). The CDR3 loop is CASSYGSSYNEQFF. CDR3 DNA sequence: TGTGCCAGCAGTTACGGGAGCTCCTACAATGAGCAGTTCTTC.